The 20 T cell receptor beta chains presented below share a single source sample, sequenced in a study of regulatory T cells in long-lasting Graves disease. Time point indicated: newly diagnosed GD, antithyroid drugs for less than 3 months. The authors made the TCR library using RNA they extracted from PBMCs. Relying on iRepertoire HTBI primers and Arm-PCR of CDR3 regions, the team built TCR beta libraries. From the multiplex PCR reads, TCRdb called clonotypes with MiXCR, one entry per CDR3 protein. The sample contains a few hundred thousand distinct CDR3 sequences, about an eighth of which appear only once. The sample also formed part of further work on T cells in Graves' hyperthyroidism and ophthalmopathy.

The sequences come from peripheral blood mononuclear cells (PBMCs), collected at new diagnosis, from a patient treated with antithyroid drugs. Receptors were obtained from a woman aged 18-29 years with Graves disease.

Notes on this clonotype: This likely came from a read error, as a far larger clone is one base away. V gene TRBV28 combines with J gene TRBJ2-3, with 7 bases matching TRBD1. Germline values: CDR1 MDHEN, CDR2 SYDVKM. The length of the CDR3 is 16 residues. Losses at the gene ends were 4 bases for V and 3 bases for J; bases not matched to a gene: 10. The CDR3 DNA sequence: TGTGCCAGCAGTTACTCGAAGAGGGGGCGGACAGATACGCAGTATTTT. This codes for CASSYSKRGRTDTQYF.

The genes are TRBV4-3 and TRBJ1-4, with D tentatively TRBD1 (5 bases). Germline CDR1 LGHNA, CDR2 YSLEER. Trimming left V 0 bases short and J 8 bases short, with 13 bases between. The CDR3 contains 15 residues. CDR3 sequence (DNA): TGCGCCAGCAGCCAAGAAGGGGCACCACGGGAAAAACTGTTTTTT. Its translation: CASSQEGAPREKLFF.

This chain links TRBV4-2 with TRBJ1-1; 7 bases are a match to TRBD1. Germline V gene data show CDR1 as LGHNA and CDR2 as YNFKEQ. Trimming cost V 1 base and J 1 base; bases outside gene matches: 3. The CDR3 spans 15 residues. CDR3 nucleotides: TGTGCCAGCAGCCAAGGGAGGGGGCGGAACACTGAAGCTTTCTTT. Protein sequence: CASSQGRGRNTEAFF.

This clonotype has just a few counts. V and J are TRBV24-1 and TRBJ1-2; D may be TRBD1 (5 bases). V dropped 0 bases and J dropped 4 bases, with 8 bases sitting between them. This CDR3 region has 14 residues. Germline V lookup: CDR1 KGHDR, CDR2 SFDVKD. The CDR3 region is CATSDLDRIYGYTF. The CDR3 nucleotides are TGTGCCACCAGTGATTTGGACAGAATCTATGGCTACACCTTC.

This clonotype appeared many times. This sequence joins TRBV28 and TRBJ2-1, with 10 positions matching TRBD2. The V gene's germline CDR1 is MDHEN and CDR2 SYDVKM. J gave up 8 bases and V 4 bases, and 17 bases lay outside the gene matches. The CDR3 sequence is 18 residues long. As DNA, the CDR3 is TGTGCCAGCAGTTCCACAACCCGGGGTAGCGGGAGGATCTATGAGCAGTTCTTC. This encodes CASSSTTRGSGRIYEQFF.

The genes are TRBV28 and TRBJ1-5; D is unresolved. The germline V and J ends were trimmed by 3 bases and 1 base, with 10 bases remaining between them. Germline V lookup: CDR1 MDHEN, CDR2 SYDVKM. The CDR3 length is 15 residues. The CDR3 reads CASSLVIASNQPQHF. In DNA form, the CDR3 reads TGTGCCAGCAGTTTGGTCATTGCGAGCAATCAGCCCCAGCATTTT.

CDR3 DNA: TGTGCCAGCAGCCGGACAGGGTTCGTGGGTGCCACTGAAGCTTTCTTT. Translating gives CASSRTGFVGATEAFF. This chain links TRBV7-2 with TRBJ1-1; 8 nucleotides match TRBD1. Losses at the gene ends were 5 bases for V and 4 bases for J; bases not matched to a gene: 12. Germline V gives CDR1 SGHTA, CDR2 FQGNSA. This CDR3 contains 16 residues.

Many counts were recorded for this clonotype. This chain connects TRBV7-2 to TRBJ1-6, with D possibly being TRBD1 (5 bases). The CDR3 is 15 residues long. Germline V gene data show CDR1 as SGHTA and CDR2 as FQGNSA. Trimming took 0 bases from V and 8 from J, leaving 11 bases between them. In DNA form, the CDR3 reads TGTGCCAGCAGCTTAGCAAGGGTACAGGATTCACCCCTCCACTTT. Its protein is CASSLARVQDSPLHF.

This clonotype was counted ten times or more. V gene TRBV24-1 combines with J gene TRBJ2-2, with TRBD1 as a possible D gene (5 bases). Looked up from germline, CDR1 is KGHDR and CDR2 is SFDVKD. Trimming took off 2 bases at V and 5 bases at J, with 14 bases between the two ends. CDR3 size: 16 residues. CDR3 protein: CATSDSVRVGTGELFF. DNA of the CDR3: TGTGCCACCAGTGATTCGGTCAGGGTAGGAACCGGGGAGCTGTTTTTT.

This clonotype appeared many times. V and J are TRBV7-9 and TRBJ1-2, with unresolved D. Germline-derived CDR1 and CDR2 are SEHNR and FQNEAQ (reference sequence). CDR3 length: 14 residues. The V gene lost 2 bases and the J gene lost 8 bases, with 15 bases spanning the gap. The CDR3 coding sequence is TGTGCCAGCAGCTTATGGTCCAGGACTAAAGGCTACACCTTC. Encoded protein: CASSLWSRTKGYTF.

This clonotype was counted many times. V gene TRBV28 combines with J gene TRBJ2-2, with D possibly matching TRBD1 (5 bases). This CDR3 comprises 15 residues. The V and J ends lost 3 bases and 2 bases respectively, with 10 bases between them. Germline V gives CDR1 MDHEN, CDR2 SYDVKM. For the CDR3, the DNA is TGTGCCAGCAGTTTTCCTGGGGCCAACACCGGGGAGCTGTTTTTT. This encodes CASSFPGANTGELFF.

This clonotype was found a few times. The chain combines TRBV7-9 with TRBJ1-1; tentatively, D is TRBD1 (6 bases). The CDR3 loop spans 15 amino acids. Between the trimmed V and J ends, which lost 5 bases and 0 bases, there was a span of 13 bases. Germline V CDR1 and CDR2: SEHNR, FQNEAQ (reference sequence). CDR3 in amino acids: CASSPVRDMNTEAFF. The CDR3 DNA reads TGTGCCAGCAGCCCTGTGAGGGACATGAACACTGAAGCTTTCTTT.

This clonotype occurred many times. The genes are TRBV5-5 and TRBJ2-7; D unresolved. This CDR3 has 15 residues. Germline CDR1 is SGHKS and CDR2 is YYEKEE (reference sequence). Trimming pared 1 base from V and 2 bases from J, leaving 13 bases between. CDR3 DNA sequence: TGTGCCAGCAGCTTGCCCTCCCCCAGTCCCTACGAGCAGTACGTC. It is translated as CASSLPSPSPYEQYV.

V and J are TRBV4-3 and TRBJ2-1; D might be TRBD1 (6 bases). Trimming removed 0 bases from V and 4 bases from J, with 16 bases in between. From germline, CDR1 is LGHNA and CDR2 YSLEER. The CDR3 runs 17 residues. CDR3 residues: CASSQDSGTITYNEQFF. In DNA, the CDR3 is TGCGCCAGCAGCCAAGACTCCGGGACAATAACTTACAATGAGCAGTTCTTC.

This clonotype was counted at least ten times. The rearrangement links TRBV15 to TRBJ2-1; 10 nucleotides match TRBD2. CDR3 length: 23 residues. V lost 5 bases, J lost 0 bases, and 25 bases stayed unmatched. Looked up from germline, CDR1 is LNHNV and CDR2 is YYDKDF (reference sequence). CDR3 DNA sequence: TGTGCCACCAGCCGTTATGGTATTGGACTAGCGGTTAAAATCCCCAGCTCCTACAATGAGCAGTTCTTC. It codes for CATSRYGIGLAVKIPSSYNEQFF.

In its sample, this clonotype was seen a few times. The chain links TRBV28 to TRBJ2-7; D gene uncertain. The CDR3 consists of 14 residues. Trimming took 5 bases from V and 4 from J, leaving 15 bases between them. Germline lookup yields CDR1 MDHEN and CDR2 SYDVKM. For the CDR3, the DNA is TGTGCCAGCAGTCCTGCCGAGTGGCTATACGAGCAGTACGTC. It codes for CASSPAEWLYEQYV.

This clonotype was seen once. The chain recombines TRBV9 with TRBJ2-3; D not certain. The germline gives CDR1 SGDLS, CDR2 YYNGEE. Between the trimmed V and J ends, which lost 4 bases and 0 bases, there was a span of 15 bases. This CDR3 is built from 16 residues. The CDR3 DNA is TGTGCCAGCAGCCCTTGGGCCCCCTCAAGCACAGATACGCAGTATTTT. Its protein product is CASSPWAPSSTDTQYF.

This clonotype was recorded many times. The V call is TRBV20-1, the J call TRBJ1-1; maybe TRBD1 (6 bases). Per germline, CDR1 DFQATT and CDR2 SNEGSKA (reference sequence). V was cut by 2 bases and J by 5 bases, with 21 bases left in between. CDR3 length: 16 residues. The CDR3 loop reads CSARLGETGSGTEAFF. CDR3 nucleotide sequence: TGCAGTGCTAGATTAGGGGAAACAGGGTCGGGTACTGAAGCTTTCTTT.

This clonotype was recorded at least ten times. The chain couples TRBV14 to TRBJ1-6, with D hard to call. The germline gives CDR1 SGHDN, CDR2 FVKESK. V lost 0 bases, J lost 9 bases, and 3 bases lay in between. CDR3 length equals 12 residues. The CDR3 DNA sequence: TGTGCCAGCAGCCAAGAGGGTTCACCCCTCCACTTT. Its protein is CASSQEGSPLHF.

The genes are TRBV12-3 or TRBV12-4 and TRBJ1-6; TRBD1 aligns across 9 bases. J gave up 6 bases and V 7 bases, and 7 bases lay outside the gene matches. The CDR3 has 15 residues. The CDR3: CASTSRTGANSPLHF. As DNA, the CDR3 is TGTGCCAGCACCTCACGGACAGGGGCTAATTCACCCCTCCACTTT.